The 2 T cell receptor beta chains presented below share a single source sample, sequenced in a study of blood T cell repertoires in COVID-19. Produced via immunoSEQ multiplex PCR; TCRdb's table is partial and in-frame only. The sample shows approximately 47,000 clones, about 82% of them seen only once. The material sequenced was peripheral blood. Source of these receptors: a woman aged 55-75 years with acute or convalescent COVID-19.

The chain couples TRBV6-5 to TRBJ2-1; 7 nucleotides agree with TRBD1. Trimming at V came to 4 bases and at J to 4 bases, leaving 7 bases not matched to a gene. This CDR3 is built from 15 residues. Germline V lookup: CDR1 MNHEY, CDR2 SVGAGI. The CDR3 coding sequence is TGTGCCAGCAGTTTTTCCGGGACAGTTTACAATGAGCAGTTCTTC. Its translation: CASSFSGTVYNEQFF.

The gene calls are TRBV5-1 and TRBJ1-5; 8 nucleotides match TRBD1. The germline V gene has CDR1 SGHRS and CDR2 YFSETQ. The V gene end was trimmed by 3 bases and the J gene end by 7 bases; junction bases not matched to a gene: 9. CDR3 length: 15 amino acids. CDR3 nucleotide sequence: TGCGCCAGCAGCTGGACAGGGAGGAAGGACCAGCCCCAGCATTTT. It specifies CASSWTGRKDQPQHF. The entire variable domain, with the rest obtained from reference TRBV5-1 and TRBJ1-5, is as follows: KAGVTQTPRYLIKTRGQQVTLSCSPISGHRSVSWYQQTPGQGLQFLFEYFSETQRNKGNFPGRFSGRQFSNSRSEMNVSTLELGDSALYLCASSWTGRKDQPQHFGDGTRLSIL.